The clone carrying this T cell receptor beta chain showed up just a few times. Its antigen is currently unknown. Libraries of TCR beta came from quantitative 5'-RACE with molecular barcodes. TCRdb itself ran the 5' RACE reads through MiXCR, one entry per CDR3 protein. The data hold 500,000 to 550,000 distinct CDR3 sequences, with roughly 12% observed a single time. The data derive from a study of CD8 T cells in ankylosing spondylitis. Study-wide results and limits: Some of the motif variants had earlier been found in reactive arthritis patients' fluid and blood. Disease-linked clones had a CD8+ phenotype and relatively low frequency in peripheral blood. Within matched ankylosing spondylitis synovial fluid, disease-linked clones were reportedly significantly enriched. What seemed typical of ankylosing spondylitis blood was a TCR beta motif built from several highly homologous variants.

The germline V gene encodes CDR1 SGHRS and CDR2 YFSETQ. CDR3 length equals 14 residues. Trimming at V came to 4 bases and at J to 5 bases, leaving 2 bases not matched to a gene. This chain joins TRBV5-1 and TRBJ2-2; 10 bases fit TRBD1. This TCR derives from a male donor with ankylosing spondylitis. The specimen sequenced was blood, either unsorted or a sorted T cell fraction (not recorded which). The CDR3 loop reads CASSRDRGTGELFF. CDR3 coding DNA: TGCGCCAGCAGCCGGGACAGGGGAACCGGGGAGCTGTTTTTT.